A selection of T cell receptor beta chains follows, all from one sample in a study of shared T cell receptors in the human thymus. Only in-frame clones appear in the TCRdb table, and some are missing; sequencing was by immunoSEQ multiplex PCR. The profile shows about 610,000 clones, around 89% of them singletons. The same data also went into a second study, on human thymus T cells.

The sequenced sample consisted of thymocytes. All receptors derive from a boy under two years old with a congenital heart defect. Both conserved end residues are part of each CDR3. Each record gives: D gene, V gene, J gene, clone size, CDR3 DNA, CDR3 protein. The D gene is left open where the match is weak. The size of a clone is reported for some rows only, either as once, few or many, or as a class for expanded clones.

TRBD1	TRBV28	TRBJ2-7	NA	TGTGCCAGCAGTAACTATCCGGGACAGGCCCACGAGCAGTACTTC	CASSNYPGQAHEQYF
TRBD2	TRBV6-4	TRBJ2-1	NA	TGTGCCAGCAGTGCCGGGACTAGCGGGAGGGCCGGTCTCGATGAGCAGTTCTTC	CASSAGTSGRAGLDEQFF
NA	TRBV9	TRBJ2-1	NA	TGTGCCAGCAGCTCCTTTCACAATGAGCAGTTCTTC	CASSSFHNEQFF
NA	TRBV4-2	TRBJ2-7	NA	TGTGCCAGCAGCCAACCCCGGGACTCTACCTACGAGCAGTACTTC	CASSQPRDSTYEQYF
TRBD2	TRBV9	TRBJ2-4	NA	TGTGCCAGCAGCCCGAGCGGGAGACGGTCCAAAAACATTCAGTACTTC	CASSPSGRRSKNIQYF
TRBD1	TRBV27	TRBJ2-7	NA	TGTGCCAGCGGGAGGACAGGGGACGAGCAGTACTTC	CASGRTGDEQYF
TRBD1	TRBV5-1	TRBJ2-5	NA	TGCGCCAGCAGCATCCCGGACAGGGGGTATGAGACCCAGTACTTC	CASSIPDRGYETQYF
NA	TRBV9	TRBJ1-1	few	TGTGCCAGCAGCCCACTGGGAGAGAACACTGAAGCTTTCTTT	CASSPLGENTEAFF
NA	TRBV27	TRBJ2-3	once	TGTGCCAGCAGTTTAAAAGGTCGGGCAGGGGCCCCAGATACGCAGTATTTT	CASSLKGRAGAPDTQYF
NA	TRBV7-8	TRBJ2-3	NA	TGTGCCAGCAGCGCCCTACTGGACCCGGGAACAGATACGCAGTATTTT	CASSALLDPGTDTQYF
TRBD2	TRBV5-1	TRBJ2-7	NA	TGCGCCAGCAGCTTGGGGGCTAGCGGGTCGAGCTCCTACGAGCAGTACTTC	CASSLGASGSSSYEQYF
TRBD2	TRBV30	TRBJ2-2	NA	TGTGCCTGGAGTGTACAGGGACTAGCAAGGACCGGGGAGCTGTTTTTT	CAWSVQGLARTGELFF
NA	TRBV4-3	TRBJ1-2	NA	TGCGCCAGCAGCCCTGCTCGGGACACCGCTAACTATGGCTACACCTTC	CASSPARDTANYGYTF
NA	TRBV18	TRBJ1-5	NA	TGTGCCAGCTCACCACCGGGGGCTGGCAATCAGCCCCAGCATTTT	CASSPPGAGNQPQHF
NA	TRBV6-6	TRBJ2-7	NA	TGTGCCAGCAGTGACCCCGGGGACACCTCCTACGAGCAGTACTTC	CASSDPGDTSYEQYF
TRBD2	TRBV6-5	TRBJ2-2	NA	TGTGCCAGCAGTTACGGGAGCGGGGGATATGGTGGGGAGCTGTTTTTT	CASSYGSGGYGGELFF
TRBD1	TRBV29-1	TRBJ2-3	NA	TGCAGCGACGGGGGACAGGGGGCAGGGAAACCTAGCACAGATACGCAGTATTTT	CSDGGQGAGKPSTDTQYF
TRBD1	TRBV10-1	TRBJ2-1	NA	TGCGCCAGCAGCCAGGCGGCAGGGGGCAACTCCTACAATGAGCAGTTCTTC	CASSQAAGGNSYNEQFF
TRBD1	TRBV19	TRBJ1-5	NA	TGTGCCAGTAGTAGGACAGGGACCAGCAATCAGCCCCAGCATTTT	CASSRTGTSNQPQHF
NA	TRBV6-5	TRBJ1-5	NA	TGTGCCAGCAGCCACACAGGGCAGCCCCAGCATTTT	CASSHTGQPQHF
TRBD1	TRBV7-8	TRBJ1-2	NA	TGTGCCAGCAGCTTCACAACGGGACAGGGGGCAGATTGTGGCTACACCTTC	CASSFTTGQGADCGYTF
TRBD2	TRBV4-2	TRBJ2-3	few	TGTGCCAGCAGCCAAGAGGGAAGCGGGAAATATCACACGCAGTATTTT	CASSQEGSGKYHTQYF
NA	TRBV6-6	TRBJ1-1	NA	TGTGCCAGCACCCACGCGGGGGCTGGAACTGAAGCTTTCTTT	CASTHAGAGTEAFF
NA	TRBV10-3	TRBJ1-1	NA	TGTGCCATCAGTGAAAAACAGTCTATGAACACTGAAGCTTTCTTT	CAISEKQSMNTEAFF
TRBD2	TRBV18	TRBJ2-2	NA	TGTGCCAGCTCACCAGGACTAGAAAACACCGGGGAGCTGTTTTTT	CASSPGLENTGELFF
TRBD2	TRBV2	TRBJ2-1	NA	TGTGCCAGCAGTGCCGGGAGGAGGCCCTACAATGAGCAGTTCTTC	CASSAGRRPYNEQFF
TRBD2	TRBV27	TRBJ2-7	NA	TGTGCCAGCAGCCTAGGGACTAGACGTCGGGAGCAGTACTTC	CASSLGTRRREQYF
TRBD1	TRBV29-1	TRBJ2-7	NA	TGCAGCGTCCTCCGGGCAGGGGGCTACGAGCAGTACTTC	CSVLRAGGYEQYF